This TCR beta chain was captured in a study of T-cell memory formation after mild COVID-19. General observations from the study: Still unconfirmed is whether the second-wave clones peaking on day 37 recognized SARS-CoV-2.

V was pared by 6 bases and J by 5 bases, with 5 bases of the junction left unmatched. CDR3 length: 14 residues. Germline V CDR1 and CDR2: MNHEY, SMNVEV (reference sequence). TCRdb fed the 5' RACE reads into MiXCR, producing one record per CDR3 protein. The sample carries fewer than 700,000 distinct CDR3 sequences, about a sixth recorded once. Concerning this clonotype: Its matching antigen is unknown.

The sequence came from an adult woman who had mild COVID-19 (a few samples of this study predate the infection). Cell type and time point are not known. The rearrangement uses TRBV27 and TRBJ2-7; 12 bases match TRBD1. The sample taken for sequencing was PBMCs or a T cell subset sorted from them (not recorded which). This CDR3 is CASRGQGARNEQYF. The CDR3 region has the DNA TGTGCCAGCAGGGGACAGGGGGCAAGGAACGAGCAGTACTTC.